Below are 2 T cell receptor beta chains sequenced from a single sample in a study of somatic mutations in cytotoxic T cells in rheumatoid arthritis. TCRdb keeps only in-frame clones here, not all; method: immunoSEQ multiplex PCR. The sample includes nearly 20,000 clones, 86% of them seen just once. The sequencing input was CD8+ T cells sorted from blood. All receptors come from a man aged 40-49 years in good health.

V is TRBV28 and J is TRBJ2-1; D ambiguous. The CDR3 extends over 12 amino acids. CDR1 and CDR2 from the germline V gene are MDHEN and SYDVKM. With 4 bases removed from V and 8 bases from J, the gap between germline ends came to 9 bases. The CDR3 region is CASSYWADEQFF. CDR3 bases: TGTGCCAGCAGTTATTGGGCAGATGAGCAGTTCTTC.

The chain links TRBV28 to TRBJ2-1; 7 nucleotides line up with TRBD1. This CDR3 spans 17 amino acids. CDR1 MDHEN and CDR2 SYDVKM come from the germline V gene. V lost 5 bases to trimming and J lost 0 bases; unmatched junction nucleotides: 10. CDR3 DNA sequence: TGTGCCAGCAGTCCCCGGGACAGCCCGAGCTCCTACAATGAGCAGTTCTTC. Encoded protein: CASSPRDSPSSYNEQFF.